The TCR beta chain described here comes from a study of regulatory and conventional T cells in RAG deficiency. This table comes from immunoSEQ multiplex PCR, and its TCRdb copy is limited to in-frame clones, with some not included. This table has about 46,000 clones, approximately 90% appearing once. Conventional CD4+ T cells were sorted from blood as CD25-low CD127-high cells. Germline V CDR1 and CDR2: MNHEY, SVGAGI. The CDR3 contains 15 residues. The V segment lost 6 bases and the J segment 6 bases; nucleotides outside the gene matches: 10. These same records also appear under a second study, on regulatory T cells. From that paper: Amplification used 52 TRBV primers and 13 TRBJ primers.

The V and J genes are TRBV6-5 and TRBJ1-4; 7 positions match TRBD1. Sequencing used CD4+ effector T cells sorted from blood. The receptor was derived from a human donor in good health. The CDR3 DNA reads TGTGCCAGCAGCAAACAGGGGTTAAAAGATGAAAAACTGTTTTTT. This gives the protein CASSKQGLKDEKLFF.